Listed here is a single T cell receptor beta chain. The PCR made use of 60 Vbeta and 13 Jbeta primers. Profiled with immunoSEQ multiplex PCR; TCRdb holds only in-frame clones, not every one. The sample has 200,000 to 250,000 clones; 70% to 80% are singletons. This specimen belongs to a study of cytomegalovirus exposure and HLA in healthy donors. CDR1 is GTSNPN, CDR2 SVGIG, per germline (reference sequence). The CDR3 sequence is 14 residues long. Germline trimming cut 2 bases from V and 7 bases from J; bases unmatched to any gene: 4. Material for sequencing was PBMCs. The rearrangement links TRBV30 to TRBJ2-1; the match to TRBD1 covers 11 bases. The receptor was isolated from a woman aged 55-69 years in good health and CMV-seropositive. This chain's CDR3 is CAWSKGQGANEQFF. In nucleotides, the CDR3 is TGTGCCTGGAGTAAAGGACAGGGGGCAAATGAGCAGTTCTTC.